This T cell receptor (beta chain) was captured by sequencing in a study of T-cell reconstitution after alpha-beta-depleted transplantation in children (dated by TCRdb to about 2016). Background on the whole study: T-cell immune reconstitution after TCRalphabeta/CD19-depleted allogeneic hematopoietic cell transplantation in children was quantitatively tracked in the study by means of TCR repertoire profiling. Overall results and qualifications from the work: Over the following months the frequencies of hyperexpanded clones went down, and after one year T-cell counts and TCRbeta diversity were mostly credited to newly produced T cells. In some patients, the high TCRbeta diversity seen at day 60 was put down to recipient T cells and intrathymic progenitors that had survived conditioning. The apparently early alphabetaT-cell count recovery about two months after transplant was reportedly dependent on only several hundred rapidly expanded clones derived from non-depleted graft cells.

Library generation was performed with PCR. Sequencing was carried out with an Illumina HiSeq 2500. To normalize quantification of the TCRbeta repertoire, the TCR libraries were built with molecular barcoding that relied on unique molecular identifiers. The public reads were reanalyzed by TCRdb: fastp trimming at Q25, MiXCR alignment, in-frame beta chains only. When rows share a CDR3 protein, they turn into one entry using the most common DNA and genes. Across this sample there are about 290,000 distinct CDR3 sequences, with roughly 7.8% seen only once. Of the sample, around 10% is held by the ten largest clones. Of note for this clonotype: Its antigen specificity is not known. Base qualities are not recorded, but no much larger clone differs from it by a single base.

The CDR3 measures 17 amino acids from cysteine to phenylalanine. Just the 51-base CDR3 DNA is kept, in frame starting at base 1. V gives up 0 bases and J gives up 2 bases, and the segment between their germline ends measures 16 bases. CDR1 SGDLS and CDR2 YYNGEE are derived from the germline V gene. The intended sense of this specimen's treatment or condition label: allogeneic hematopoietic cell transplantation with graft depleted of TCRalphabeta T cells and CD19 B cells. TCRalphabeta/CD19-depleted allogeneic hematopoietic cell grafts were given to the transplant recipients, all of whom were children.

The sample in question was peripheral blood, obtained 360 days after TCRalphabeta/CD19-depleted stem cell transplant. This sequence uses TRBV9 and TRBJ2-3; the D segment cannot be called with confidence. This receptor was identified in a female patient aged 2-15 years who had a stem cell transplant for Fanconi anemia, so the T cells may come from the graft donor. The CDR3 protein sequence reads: CASSVVSLPPYTDTQYF. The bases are TGTGCCAGCAGCGTAGTTTCGCTCCCACCTTACACAGATACGCAGTATTTT.